One and the same sample provided the 7 T cell receptor beta chains below, sequenced in a study of blood T cell repertoires in COVID-19. Sequencing used immunoSEQ multiplex PCR; TCRdb keeps in-frame clones, though not all of them. The sample comprises 180,000 or so clones, about 80% of which are singletons, and approximately 9.9% rests with the top ten. Sequencing was carried out using PBMCs or T cells enriched from blood (not recorded which). The receptors were gathered from a man aged 45-60 years who had recovered from COVID-19.

The V and J genes are TRBV7-9 and TRBJ1-6; D is ambiguous. This CDR3 region has 16 residues. V dropped 5 bases and J dropped 5 bases, with 16 bases sitting between them. Germline CDR1 and CDR2: SEHNR and FQNEAQ (reference sequence). CDR3 region: CASSRWVGSHNSPLHF. The CDR3 DNA sequence: TGTGCCAGCAGCCGGTGGGTGGGCAGCCATAATTCACCCCTCCACTTT. Looking up the rest from reference TRBV7-9 and TRBJ1-6 gives the full variable domain: DTGVSQNPRHKITKRGQNVTFRCDPISEHNRLYWYRQTLGQGPEFLTYFQNEAQLEKSRLLSDRFSAERPKGSFSTLEIQRTEQGDSAMYLCASSRWVGSHNSPLHFGNGTRLTVT.

The DNA for the CDR3 is TGTGCCAGCAGCTTAGCGTCGGTAAACGACGAGCAGTACTTC. Translated, it gives CASSLASVNDEQYF. V gene TRBV7-9 combines with J gene TRBJ2-7; D is unresolved. Germline assignment: CDR1 SEHNR and CDR2 FQNEAQ (reference sequence). Trimming took 0 bases from V and 5 from J, leaving 11 bases between them. The CDR3 has 14 residues.

The genes are TRBV24-1 and TRBJ2-1, with TRBD2 as a possible D gene (5 bases). The CDR3 loop spans 15 amino acids. CDR1 and CDR2 (germline): KGHDR, SFDVKD. With 3 bases removed from V and 4 bases from J, the gap between germline ends came to 12 bases. The CDR3 here is CATSDTGVKYNEQFF. CDR3 in DNA: TGTGCCACCAGTGATACCGGGGTAAAATACAATGAGCAGTTCTTC.

This clone has a handful of counts. The V call is TRBV7-9, the J call TRBJ2-3; 8 positions match TRBD2. Looked up from germline, CDR1 is SEHNR and CDR2 is FQNEAQ (reference sequence). Trimming cost V 11 bases and J 6 bases; bases outside gene matches: 7. CDR3 length equals 12 residues. The CDR3 coding sequence is TGTGCCGGACTAGCCGACTCGGATACGCAGTATTTT. Residues: CAGLADSDTQYF.

Here the CDR3 reads CSVKTGVTEAFF. In DNA, the CDR3 is TGCAGCGTTAAAACAGGGGTCACTGAAGCTTTCTTT. This chain links TRBV29-1 with TRBJ1-1; 7 bases map to TRBD1. Losses at the gene ends were 5 bases for V and 4 bases for J; bases not matched to a gene: 4. Germline CDR1 SQVTM, CDR2 ANQGSEA. This CDR3 spans 12 amino acids.

Only one count was recorded for this clone. The chain uses TRBV9 and TRBJ1-6; D remains ambiguous. The CDR3 extends over 13 amino acids. Trimming removed 3 bases at V and 7 bases at J, with 8 bases between. Germline lookup yields CDR1 SGDLS and CDR2 YYNGEE. The CDR3 region is CASSGGGNSPLHF. In nucleotides, the CDR3 is TGTGCCAGCAGCGGGGGAGGAAATTCACCCCTCCACTTT.

The chain employs TRBV24-1 and TRBJ2-3, with D unresolved. V lost 4 bases, J lost 0 bases, and 13 bases lay in between. Germline-derived CDR1 and CDR2 are KGHDR and SFDVKD. This CDR3 comprises 16 residues. DNA for the CDR3: TGTGCCACCAGTGACGCAGACATTACTAGCACAGATACGCAGTATTTT. The encoded protein is CATSDADITSTDTQYF.